Below, one TCR beta chain is given with its context. The antigen this receptor binds is unknown. Base quality data are lacking; no much larger clone is found one base away. TCRbeta CDR3 regions were amplified from genomic DNA by means of the immunoSEQ Assay, a bias-controlled multiplex PCR. Regarding the original processing steps: Within the assay, amplification of reference gene primers was used to estimate how many nucleated cells each sample contained. To quantify the absolute abundance of each unique TCRbeta CDR3 rearrangement, sequence reads were collapsed and filtered. Productive Simpson clonality was computed per sample as the square root of Simpson's diversity index over productive rearrangements. TCRdb holds this immuneACCESS table with in-frame rearrangements only. Some clones are missing; in checked studies, unresolved V genes explain under half, and the rest has no known cause. Clone size and the V and J calls come from that table; the DNA yielded D and trimming. Within this sample are 270,000 or so clones, with roughly nine tenths of them counted one time only. Roughly 0.96% of the sample belongs to the ten largest clones.

A second Seattle source provided samples from volunteer blood donors who had recovered from COVID-19. Each collaborating institution followed its own protocols to collect whole blood in K2EDTA tubes. For TCRbeta analysis, collaborators shipped samples in one of three forms: frozen whole blood, isolated PBMCs, or DNA extracted from either of those sample types. The record originates from a study of blood T cell repertoires in COVID-19 (dated by TCRdb to about 2020). Some background on the complete study: Samples covering the acute and convalescent phases of COVID-19 were provided by collaborators in the United States, Italy and Spain. The prospective study material was composed of cDNA or gDNA derived from T cells, B-cell-depleted T cells, or PBMCs. The dataset comprised deeply sampled blood TCRbeta repertoires from subjects exposed to, actively infected with, or recovered from COVID-19. A freely available public database, intended as a resource for researchers studying the immune response to SARS-CoV-2, is where the repertoires were released. The samples were drawn from the first 160 participants of the ongoing ImmuneRACE study and from 1,200 or so subjects provided by 6 global collaborators. The sample metadata nearly always contained a de-identified subject ID, COVID-19 status, age in years and sex. HLA class I and class II types, where available, came from metadata supplied by the sample provider rather than from assay-based typing. General conclusions and limits of the study: The amount of clinical and demographic metadata varied by source and participant and was provided uncurated.

V and J are trimmed by 2 bases and 4 bases, and the gene matches miss 2 bases of the junction. The CDR3 covers 15 residues, taking in both the cysteine and the phenylalanine. Just the 45-base CDR3 DNA is kept, in frame starting at base 1. According to the germline V gene (reference sequence), CDR1 reads LNHDA and CDR2 reads SQIVND. The clonotype comes from a woman between 40 and 50 years old who had recovered from COVID-19. The chain is made from TRBV19 and TRBJ2-1; 10 bases in the junction line up with TRBD2. Specimen: peripheral blood. The DNA sequence follows: TGTGCCAGTAGTATATCAGCGGGAGGGTACAATGAGCAGTTCTTC. This sequence encodes CASSISAGGYNEQFF. Beyond the CDR3, the reference TRBV19 and TRBJ2-1 genes provide the residues; the full variable domain reads: DGGITQSPKYLFRKEGQNVTLSCEQNLNHDAMYWYRQDPGQGLRLIYYSQIVNDFQKGDIAEGYSVSREKKESFPLTVTSAQKNPTAFYLCASSISAGGYNEQFFGPGTRLTVL.